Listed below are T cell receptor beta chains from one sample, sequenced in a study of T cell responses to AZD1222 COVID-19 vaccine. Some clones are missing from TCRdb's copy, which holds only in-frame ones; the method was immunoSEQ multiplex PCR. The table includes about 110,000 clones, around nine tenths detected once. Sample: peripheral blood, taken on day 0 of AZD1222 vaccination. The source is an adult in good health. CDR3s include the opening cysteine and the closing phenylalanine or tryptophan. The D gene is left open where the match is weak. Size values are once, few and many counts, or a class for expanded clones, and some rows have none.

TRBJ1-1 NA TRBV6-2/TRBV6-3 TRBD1 CASSSRDRAEAFF TGTGCCAGCAGTTCCCGGGACAGGGCTGAAGCTTTCTTT
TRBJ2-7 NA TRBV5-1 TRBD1 CASSAGQGPSYEQYF TGCGCCAGCAGCGCCGGACAGGGGCCGAGCTACGAGCAGTACTTC
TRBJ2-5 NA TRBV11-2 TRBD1 CASSFPRGGQGAIQYF TGTGCCAGCAGCTTCCCCAGGGGGGGACAGGGGGCCATACAGTACTTC
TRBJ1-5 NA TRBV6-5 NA CASWTVGQPQHF TGTGCCAGCTGGACGGTAGGGCAGCCCCAGCATTTT
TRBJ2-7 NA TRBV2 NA CASSDVGGGWDEQYF TGTGCCAGCAGTGATGTTGGGGGGGGCTGGGACGAGCAGTACTTC
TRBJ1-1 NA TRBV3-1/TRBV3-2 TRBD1 CASSQGTGNTEAFF TGTGCCAGCAGCCAAGGGACAGGGAACACTGAAGCTTTCTTT
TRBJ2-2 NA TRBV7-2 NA CASSTDTGELFF TGTGCCAGCAGCACGGACACCGGGGAGCTGTTTTTT
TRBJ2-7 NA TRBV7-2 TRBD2 CASSPTSGVSYEQYF TGTGCCAGCAGTCCTACTAGCGGGGTGTCCTACGAGCAGTACTTC
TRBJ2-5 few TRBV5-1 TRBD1 CASSAGQGITETQYF TGCGCCAGCAGCGCGGGACAGGGGATTACAGAGACCCAGTACTTC
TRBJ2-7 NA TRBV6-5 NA CASSLTEISSYEQYF TGTGCCAGCAGCCTAACGGAAATCAGCTCCTACGAGCAGTACTTC
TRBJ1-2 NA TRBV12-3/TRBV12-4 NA CASSFGPNYGYTF TGTGCCAGCAGTTTCGGACCTAACTATGGCTACACCTTC
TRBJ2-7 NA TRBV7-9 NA CASSLEPLDEQYF TGTGCCAGCAGCTTAGAGCCCCTAGACGAGCAGTACTTC
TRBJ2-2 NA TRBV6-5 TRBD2 CASSSSGRAGELFF TGTGCCAGCAGTTCTAGCGGGAGGGCCGGGGAGCTGTTTTTT
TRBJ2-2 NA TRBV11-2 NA CASSPLEGSGLFF TGTGCCAGCAGCCCGTTAGAAGGTAGTGGGCTGTTTTTT
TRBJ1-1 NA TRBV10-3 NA CATGGVPGQDEAFF TGTGCCACTGGAGGGGTCCCAGGGCAGGATGAAGCTTTCTTT
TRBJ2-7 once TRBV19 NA CASSIGASSYEQYF TGTGCCAGTAGTATAGGGGCCAGCTCCTACGAGCAGTACTTC